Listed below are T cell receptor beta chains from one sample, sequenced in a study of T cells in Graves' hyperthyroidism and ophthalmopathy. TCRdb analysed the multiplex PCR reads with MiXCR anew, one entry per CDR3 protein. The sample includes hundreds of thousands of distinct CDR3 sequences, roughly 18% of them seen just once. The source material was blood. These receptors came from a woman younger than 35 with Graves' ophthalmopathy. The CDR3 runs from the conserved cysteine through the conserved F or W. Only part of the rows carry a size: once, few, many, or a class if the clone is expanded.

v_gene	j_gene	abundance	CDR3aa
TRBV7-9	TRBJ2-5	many	CASSLGRYQETQYF
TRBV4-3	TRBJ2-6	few	CASSQDSGTGANVLTF
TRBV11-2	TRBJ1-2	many	CASSSGGGFDGYTF
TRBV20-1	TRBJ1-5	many	CSASRDRGNQPQHF
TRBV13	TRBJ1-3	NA	CASSSGPGPEENTIYF
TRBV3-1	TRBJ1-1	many	CASSQARFMNTEAFF
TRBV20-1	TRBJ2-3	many	CSAIGEAAGAGTDTQYF
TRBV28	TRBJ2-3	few	CASSRDREADTQYF
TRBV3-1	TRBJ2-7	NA	CASSQVTGSYEQYF
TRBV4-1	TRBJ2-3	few	CASSQLSIAGGQGTQYF
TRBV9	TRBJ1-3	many	CASSVETGAGNTIYF
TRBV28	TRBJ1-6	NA	CASSFYLGQSPLHF
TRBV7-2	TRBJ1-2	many	CASSSPGYGYTF
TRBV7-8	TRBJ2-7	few	CASSLVNSLTYEQYF
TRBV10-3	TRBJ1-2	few	CAISRENGYTF
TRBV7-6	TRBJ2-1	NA	CASSVAGSINEQFF
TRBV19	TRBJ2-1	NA	CASRDPLRAKYNEQFF
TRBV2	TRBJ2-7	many	CASSERGAGPYEQYF
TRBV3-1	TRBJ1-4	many	CASSQYRDLKLFF
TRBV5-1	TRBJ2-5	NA	CASSLLGTGTPYQETQYF
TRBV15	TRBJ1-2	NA	CATSSDTGGYGYTF
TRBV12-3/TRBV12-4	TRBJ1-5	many	CASSLLGYFLHGNQPQHF
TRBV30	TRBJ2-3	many	CAGGGQGDTQYF
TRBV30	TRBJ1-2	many	CAWSNGMDYGYTF